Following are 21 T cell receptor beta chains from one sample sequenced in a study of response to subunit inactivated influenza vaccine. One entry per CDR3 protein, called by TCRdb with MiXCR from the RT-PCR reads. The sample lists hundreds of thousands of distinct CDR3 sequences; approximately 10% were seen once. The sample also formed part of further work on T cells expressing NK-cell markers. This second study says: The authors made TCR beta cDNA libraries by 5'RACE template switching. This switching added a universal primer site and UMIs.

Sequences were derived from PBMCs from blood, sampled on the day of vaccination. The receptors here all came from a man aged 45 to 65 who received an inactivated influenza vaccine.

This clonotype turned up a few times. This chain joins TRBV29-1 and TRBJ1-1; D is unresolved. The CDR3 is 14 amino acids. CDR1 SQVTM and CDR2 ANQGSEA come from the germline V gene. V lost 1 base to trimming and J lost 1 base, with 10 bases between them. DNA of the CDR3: TGCAGCGTTGAAGGAACGTGGACGAACACTGAAGCTTTCTTT. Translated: CSVEGTWTNTEAFF.

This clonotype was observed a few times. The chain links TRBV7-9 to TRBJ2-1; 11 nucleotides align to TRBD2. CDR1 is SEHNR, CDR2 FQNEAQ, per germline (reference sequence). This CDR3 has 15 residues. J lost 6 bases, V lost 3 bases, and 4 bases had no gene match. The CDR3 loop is CASSFSGRACNEQFF. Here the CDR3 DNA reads TGTGCCAGCAGCTTTAGCGGGAGGGCCTGCAATGAGCAGTTCTTC.

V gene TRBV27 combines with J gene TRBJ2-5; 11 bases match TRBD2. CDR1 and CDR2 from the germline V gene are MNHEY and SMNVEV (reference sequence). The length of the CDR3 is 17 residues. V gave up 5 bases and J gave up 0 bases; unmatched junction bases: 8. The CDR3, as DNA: TGTGCCAGCAGTCGACCGTGGACTAGCGGGCACCAAGAGACCCAGTACTTC. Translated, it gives CASSRPWTSGHQETQYF.

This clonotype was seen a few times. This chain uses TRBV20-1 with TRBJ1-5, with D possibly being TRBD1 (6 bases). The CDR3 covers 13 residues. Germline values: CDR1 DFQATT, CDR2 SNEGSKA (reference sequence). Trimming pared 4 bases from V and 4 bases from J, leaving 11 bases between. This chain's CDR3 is CSAIGQGNQPQHF. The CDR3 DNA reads TGCAGTGCTATCGGCCAGGGGAATCAGCCCCAGCATTTT.

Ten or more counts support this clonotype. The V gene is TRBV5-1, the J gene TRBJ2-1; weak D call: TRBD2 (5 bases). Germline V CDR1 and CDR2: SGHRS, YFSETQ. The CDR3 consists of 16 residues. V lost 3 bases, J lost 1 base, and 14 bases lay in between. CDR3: CASSSRTGRSYNEQFF. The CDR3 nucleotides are TGCGCCAGCAGCTCCCGGACGGGGAGATCCTACAATGAGCAGTTCTTC.

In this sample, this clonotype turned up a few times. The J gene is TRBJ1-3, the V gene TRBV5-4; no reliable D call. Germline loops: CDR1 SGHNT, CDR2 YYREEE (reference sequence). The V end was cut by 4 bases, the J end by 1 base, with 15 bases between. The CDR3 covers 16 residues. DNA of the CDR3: TGTGCCAGCAGCGTCGGGGTTGAGAGTTCTGGAAACACCATATATTTT. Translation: CASSVGVESSGNTIYF.

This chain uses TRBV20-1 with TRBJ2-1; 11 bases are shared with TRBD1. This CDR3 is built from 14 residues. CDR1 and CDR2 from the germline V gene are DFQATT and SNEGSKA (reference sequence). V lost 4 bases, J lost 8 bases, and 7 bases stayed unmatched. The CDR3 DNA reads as TGCAGTGCTACCGGGACAGGGGGTCTCGATGAGCAGTTCTTC. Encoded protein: CSATGTGGLDEQFF.

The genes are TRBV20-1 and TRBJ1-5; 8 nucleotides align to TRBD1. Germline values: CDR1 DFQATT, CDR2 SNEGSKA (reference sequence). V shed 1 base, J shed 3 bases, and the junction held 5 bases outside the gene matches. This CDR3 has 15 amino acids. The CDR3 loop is CSARGGQGVNQPQHF. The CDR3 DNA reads TGCAGTGCTAGAGGCGGACAGGGCGTCAATCAGCCCCAGCATTTT.

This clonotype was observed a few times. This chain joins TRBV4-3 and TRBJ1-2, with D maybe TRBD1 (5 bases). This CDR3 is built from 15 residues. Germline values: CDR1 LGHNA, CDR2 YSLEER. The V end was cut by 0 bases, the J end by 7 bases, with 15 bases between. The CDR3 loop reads CASSQDWARDAGYTF. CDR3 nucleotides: TGCGCCAGCAGCCAAGACTGGGCCAGGGATGCTGGCTACACCTTC.

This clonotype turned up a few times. CDR3 residues: CASSSPTHSSYNSPLHF. CDR3 bases: TGTGCCAGCAGTTCCCCGACCCATAGCTCCTATAATTCACCCCTCCACTTT. The chain carries TRBV12-3 or TRBV12-4 and TRBJ1-6; D unclear. The V end lost 4 bases, the J end lost 0 bases, and 13 bases lay between the germline ends. The CDR3 consists of 17 residues.

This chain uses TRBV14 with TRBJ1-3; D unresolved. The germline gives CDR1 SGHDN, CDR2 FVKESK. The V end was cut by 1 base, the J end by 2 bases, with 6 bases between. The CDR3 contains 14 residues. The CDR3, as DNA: TGTGCCAGCAGCCAAGTTGGTGCTGGAAACACCATATATTTT. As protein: CASSQVGAGNTIYF. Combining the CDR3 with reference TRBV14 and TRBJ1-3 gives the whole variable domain EAGVTQFPSHSVIEKGQTVTLRCDPISGHDNLYWYRRVMGKEIKFLLHFVKESKQDESGMPNNRFLAERTGGTYSTLKVQPAELEDSGVYFCASSQVGAGNTIYFGEGSWLTVV.

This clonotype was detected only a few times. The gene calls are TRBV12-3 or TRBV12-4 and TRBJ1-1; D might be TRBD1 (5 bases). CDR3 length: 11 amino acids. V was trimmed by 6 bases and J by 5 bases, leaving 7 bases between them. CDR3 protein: CASSRVTEAFF. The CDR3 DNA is TGTGCCAGCAGCAGGGTGACTGAAGCTTTCTTT.

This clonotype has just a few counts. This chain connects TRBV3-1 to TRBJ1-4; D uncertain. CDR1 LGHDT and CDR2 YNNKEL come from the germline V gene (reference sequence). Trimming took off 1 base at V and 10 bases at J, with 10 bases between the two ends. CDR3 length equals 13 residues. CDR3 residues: CASSQVEGGKLFF. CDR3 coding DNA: TGTGCCAGCAGCCAAGTTGAGGGAGGAAAACTGTTTTTT. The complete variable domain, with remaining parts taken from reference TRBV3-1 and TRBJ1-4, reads DTAVSQTPKYLVTQMGNDKSIKCEQNLGHDTMYWYKQDSKKFLKIMFSYNNKELIINETVPNRFSPKSPDKAHLNLHINSLELGDSAVYFCASSQVEGGKLFFGSGTQLSVL.

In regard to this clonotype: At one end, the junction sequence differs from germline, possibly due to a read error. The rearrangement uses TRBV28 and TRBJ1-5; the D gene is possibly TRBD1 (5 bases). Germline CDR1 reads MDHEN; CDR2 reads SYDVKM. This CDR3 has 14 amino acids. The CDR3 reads CASSLRQNNKPQHF. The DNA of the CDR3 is TGTGCCAGCAGTTTGAGACAGAACAATAAGCCCCAGCATTTT.

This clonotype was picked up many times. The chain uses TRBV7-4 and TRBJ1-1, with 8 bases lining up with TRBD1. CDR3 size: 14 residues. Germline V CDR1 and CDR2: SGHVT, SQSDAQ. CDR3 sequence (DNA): TGTTTACGGGGGGCAGGGGGCGGAAACACTGAAGCTTTCTTT. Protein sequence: CLRGAGGGNTEAFF.

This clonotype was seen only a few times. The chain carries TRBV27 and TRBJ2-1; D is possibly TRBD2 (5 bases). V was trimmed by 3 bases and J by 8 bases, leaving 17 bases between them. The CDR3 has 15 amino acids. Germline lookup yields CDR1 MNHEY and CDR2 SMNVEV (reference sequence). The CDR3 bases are TGTGCCAGCAGTTTGGGTCTAGCCGGAGGATATGAGCAGTTCTTC. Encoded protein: CASSLGLAGGYEQFF.

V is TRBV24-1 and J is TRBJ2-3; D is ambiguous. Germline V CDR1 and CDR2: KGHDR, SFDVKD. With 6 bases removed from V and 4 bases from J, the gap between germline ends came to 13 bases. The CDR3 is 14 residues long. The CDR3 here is CATSPTDWSDTQYF. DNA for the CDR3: TGTGCCACCAGTCCCACAGACTGGTCAGATACGCAGTATTTT.

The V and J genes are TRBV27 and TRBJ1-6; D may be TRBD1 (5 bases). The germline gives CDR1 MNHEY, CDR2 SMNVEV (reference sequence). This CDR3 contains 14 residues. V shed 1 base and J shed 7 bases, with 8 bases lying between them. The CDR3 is CASSLFGGNSPLHF. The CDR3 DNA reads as TGTGCCAGCAGTTTATTCGGGGGGAATTCACCCCTCCACTTT.

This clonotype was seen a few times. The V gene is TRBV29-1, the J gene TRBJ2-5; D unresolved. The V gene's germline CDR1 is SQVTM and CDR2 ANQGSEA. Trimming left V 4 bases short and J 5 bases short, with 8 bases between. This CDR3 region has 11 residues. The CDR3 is CSVGVGETQYF. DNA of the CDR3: TGCAGCGTTGGGGTCGGGGAGACCCAGTACTTC.

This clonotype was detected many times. For the CDR3, the DNA is TGCGCCAGCAGCTTGGAGGGAGGTGCCCTCCACTTT. Its translation: CASSLEGGALHF. This chain connects TRBV5-1 to TRBJ1-6; D gene ambiguous. Trimming cost V 0 bases and J 14 bases, with 9 bases left between them. CDR3 length: 12 residues. The germline V gene has CDR1 SGHRS and CDR2 YFSETQ.

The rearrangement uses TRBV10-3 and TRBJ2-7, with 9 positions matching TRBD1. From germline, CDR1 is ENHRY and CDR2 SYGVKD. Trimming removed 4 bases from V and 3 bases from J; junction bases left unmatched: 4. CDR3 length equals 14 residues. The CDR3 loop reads CAISGTGGFYEQYF. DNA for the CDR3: TGTGCCATCAGTGGAACAGGGGGCTTCTACGAGCAGTACTTC.